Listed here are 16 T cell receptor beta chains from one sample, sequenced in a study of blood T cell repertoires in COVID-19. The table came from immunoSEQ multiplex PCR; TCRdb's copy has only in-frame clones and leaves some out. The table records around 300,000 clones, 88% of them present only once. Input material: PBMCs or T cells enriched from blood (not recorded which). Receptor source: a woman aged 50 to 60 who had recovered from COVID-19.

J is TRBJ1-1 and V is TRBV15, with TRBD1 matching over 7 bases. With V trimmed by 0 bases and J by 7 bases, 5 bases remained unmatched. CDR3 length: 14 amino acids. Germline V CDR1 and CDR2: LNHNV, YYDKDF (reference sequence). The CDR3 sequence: CATSRDGWDSEAFF. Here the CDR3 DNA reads TGTGCCACCAGCAGAGATGGATGGGACAGTGAAGCTTTCTTT.

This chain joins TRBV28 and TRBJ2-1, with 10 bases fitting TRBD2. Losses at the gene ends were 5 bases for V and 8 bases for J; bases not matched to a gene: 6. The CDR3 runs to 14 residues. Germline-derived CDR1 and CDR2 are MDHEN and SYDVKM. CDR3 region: CASSAASGRDEQFF. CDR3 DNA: TGTGCCAGCAGTGCGGCTAGCGGGAGAGATGAGCAGTTCTTC.

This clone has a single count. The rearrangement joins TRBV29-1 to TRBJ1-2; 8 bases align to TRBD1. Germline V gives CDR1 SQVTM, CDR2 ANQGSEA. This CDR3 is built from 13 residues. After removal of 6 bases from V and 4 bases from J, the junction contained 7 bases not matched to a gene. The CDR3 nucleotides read TGCAGCGTGCCAACCGGGACAGGCTATGGCTACACCTTC. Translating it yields CSVPTGTGYGYTF.

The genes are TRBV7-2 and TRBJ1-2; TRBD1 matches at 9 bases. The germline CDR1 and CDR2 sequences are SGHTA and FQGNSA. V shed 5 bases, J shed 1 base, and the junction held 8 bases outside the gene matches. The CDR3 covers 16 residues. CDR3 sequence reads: CASSIQGQGINYGYTF. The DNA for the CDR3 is TGTGCCAGCAGCATTCAAGGACAGGGGATTAACTATGGCTACACCTTC.

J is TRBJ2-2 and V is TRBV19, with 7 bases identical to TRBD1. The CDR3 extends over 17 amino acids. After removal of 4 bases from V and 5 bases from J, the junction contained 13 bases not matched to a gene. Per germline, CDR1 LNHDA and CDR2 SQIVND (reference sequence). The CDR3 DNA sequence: TGTGCCAGTAGTACGGCCCAGGGGACAGTACTTACCGGGGAGCTGTTTTTT. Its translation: CASSTAQGTVLTGELFF.

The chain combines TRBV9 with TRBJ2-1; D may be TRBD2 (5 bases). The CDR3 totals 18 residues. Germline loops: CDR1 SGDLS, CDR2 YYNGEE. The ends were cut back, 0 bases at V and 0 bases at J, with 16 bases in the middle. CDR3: CASSVGSVARSSYNEQFF. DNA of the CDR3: TGTGCCAGCAGCGTAGGTTCTGTAGCGAGGAGCTCCTACAATGAGCAGTTCTTC. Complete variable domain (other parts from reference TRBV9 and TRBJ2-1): DSGVTQTPKHLITATGQRVTLRCSPRSGDLSVYWYQQSLDQGLQFLIQYYNGEERAKGNILERFSAQQFPDLHSELNLSSLELGDSALYFCASSVGSVARSSYNEQFFGPGTRLTVL.

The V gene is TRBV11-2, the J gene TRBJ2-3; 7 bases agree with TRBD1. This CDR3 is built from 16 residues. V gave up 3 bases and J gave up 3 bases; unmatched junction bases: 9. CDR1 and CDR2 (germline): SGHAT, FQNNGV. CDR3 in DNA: TGTGCCAGCAGCTTTAGACAGGGAATTGCTACAGATACGCAGTATTTT. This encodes CASSFRQGIATDTQYF.

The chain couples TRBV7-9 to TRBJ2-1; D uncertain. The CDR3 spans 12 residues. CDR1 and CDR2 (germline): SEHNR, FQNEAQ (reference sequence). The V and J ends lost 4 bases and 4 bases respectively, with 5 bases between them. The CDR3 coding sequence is TGTGCCAGCAGCTCTCTATACAATGAGCAGTTCTTC. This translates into CASSSLYNEQFF.

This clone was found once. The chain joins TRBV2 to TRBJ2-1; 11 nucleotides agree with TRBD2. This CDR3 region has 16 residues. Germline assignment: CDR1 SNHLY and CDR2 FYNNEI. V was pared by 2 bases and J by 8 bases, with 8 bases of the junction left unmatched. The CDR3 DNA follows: TGTGCCAGCAGTGAACCGGGACTAGCGGTTCCAGATGAGCAGTTCTTC. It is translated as CASSEPGLAVPDEQFF.

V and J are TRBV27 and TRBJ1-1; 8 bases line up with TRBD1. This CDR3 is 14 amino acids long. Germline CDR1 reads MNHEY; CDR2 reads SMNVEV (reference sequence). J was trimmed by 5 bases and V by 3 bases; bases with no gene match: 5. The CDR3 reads CASSFDRGGTEAFF. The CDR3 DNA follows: TGTGCCAGCAGTTTCGACAGGGGTGGGACTGAAGCTTTCTTT.

Here the CDR3 DNA reads TGTGCCAGTAGGGATACAGGGAACACTGAAGCTTTCTTT. Translation gives CASRDTGNTEAFF. This chain links TRBV19 with TRBJ1-1; D might be TRBD1 (5 bases). V lost 6 bases and J lost 1, with 9 bases in between. CDR1 is LNHDA and CDR2 is SQIVND in the germline V gene (reference sequence). The length of the CDR3 is 13 residues.

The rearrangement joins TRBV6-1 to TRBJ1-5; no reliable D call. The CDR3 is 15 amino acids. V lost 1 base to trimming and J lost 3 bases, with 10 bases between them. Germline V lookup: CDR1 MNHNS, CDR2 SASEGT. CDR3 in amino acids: CASSEGADPNQPQHF. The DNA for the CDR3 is TGTGCCAGCAGTGAAGGGGCCGACCCCAATCAGCCCCAGCATTTT.

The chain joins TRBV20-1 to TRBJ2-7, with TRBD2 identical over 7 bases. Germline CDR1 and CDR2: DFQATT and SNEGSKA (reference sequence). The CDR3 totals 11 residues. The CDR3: CAVGGRAEQYF. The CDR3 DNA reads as TGCGCAGTGGGGGGGAGGGCCGAGCAGTACTTC.

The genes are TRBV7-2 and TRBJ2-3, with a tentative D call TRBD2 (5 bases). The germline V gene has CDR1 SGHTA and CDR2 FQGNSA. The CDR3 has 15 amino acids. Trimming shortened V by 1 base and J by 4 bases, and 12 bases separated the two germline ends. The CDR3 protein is CASSLGEGVADTQYF. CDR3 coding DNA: TGTGCCAGCAGCTTAGGAGAGGGAGTAGCAGATACGCAGTATTTT.

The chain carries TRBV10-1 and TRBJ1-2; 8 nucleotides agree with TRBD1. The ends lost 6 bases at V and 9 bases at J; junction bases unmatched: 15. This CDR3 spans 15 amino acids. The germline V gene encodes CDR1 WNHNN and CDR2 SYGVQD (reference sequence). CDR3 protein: CASSEAGQAPQSYTF. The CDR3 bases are TGCGCCAGCAGCGAAGCGGGACAGGCGCCCCAAAGCTACACCTTC.

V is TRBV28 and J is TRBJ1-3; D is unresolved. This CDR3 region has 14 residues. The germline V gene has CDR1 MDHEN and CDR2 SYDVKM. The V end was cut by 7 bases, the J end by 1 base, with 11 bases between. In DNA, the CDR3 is TGTGCCAGCACCGAAATCAGGTCTGGAAACACCATATATTTT. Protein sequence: CASTEIRSGNTIYF.